This section outlines one T cell receptor beta chain sequence together with its context. What it binds is unknown. The study ran its PCR with 60 Vbeta and 13 Jbeta primers. TCRdb's copy holds only in-frame clones and misses some; the assay was immunoSEQ multiplex PCR. The sample lists around 210,000 clones, 60% to 80% occurring once. This sample is part of a study of cytomegalovirus exposure and HLA in healthy donors. Findings and limits, study-wide: TRBV6-2, TRBV6-3 and other indistinguishable V segments were excluded.

Unrecorded immune exposures were likely, despite nominal health at sampling. V lost 6 bases to trimming and J lost 2 bases; unmatched junction nucleotides: 6. This CDR3 has 16 residues. CDR1 and CDR2 from the germline V gene are PRHDT and FYEKMQ (reference sequence). The chain couples TRBV13 to TRBJ2-1, with 11 bases that match TRBD2. The sequencing sample was made of PBMCs. The origin of this receptor is a young woman in good health and CMV-seronegative. The CDR3 reads CASRGTSGTAYNEQFF. CDR3 coding DNA: TGTGCCAGCAGAGGGACTAGCGGAACTGCCTACAATGAGCAGTTCTTC.